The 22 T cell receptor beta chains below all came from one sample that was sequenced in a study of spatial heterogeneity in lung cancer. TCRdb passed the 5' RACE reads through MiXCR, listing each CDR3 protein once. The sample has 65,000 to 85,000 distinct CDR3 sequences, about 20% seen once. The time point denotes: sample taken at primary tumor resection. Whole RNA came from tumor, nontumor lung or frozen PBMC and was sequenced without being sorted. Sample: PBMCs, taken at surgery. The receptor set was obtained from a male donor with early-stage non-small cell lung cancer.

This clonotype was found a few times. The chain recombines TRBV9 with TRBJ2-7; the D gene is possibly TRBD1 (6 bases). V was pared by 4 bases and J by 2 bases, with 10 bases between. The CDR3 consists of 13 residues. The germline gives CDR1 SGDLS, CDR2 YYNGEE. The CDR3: CASSPRGTYEQYF. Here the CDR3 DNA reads TGTGCCAGCAGCCCTAGGGGGACCTACGAGCAGTACTTC.

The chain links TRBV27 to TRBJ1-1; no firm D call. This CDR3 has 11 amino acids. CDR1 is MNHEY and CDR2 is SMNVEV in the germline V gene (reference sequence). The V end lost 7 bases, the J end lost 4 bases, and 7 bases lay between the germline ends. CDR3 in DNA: TGTGCCAGCAAGGAGGGCACTGAAGCTTTCTTT. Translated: CASKEGTEAFF.

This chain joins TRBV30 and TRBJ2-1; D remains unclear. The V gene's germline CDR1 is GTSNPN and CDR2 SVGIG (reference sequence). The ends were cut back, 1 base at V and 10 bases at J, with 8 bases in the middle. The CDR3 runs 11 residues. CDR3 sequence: CAWSGPLEQFF. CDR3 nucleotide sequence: TGTGCCTGGAGTGGACCTCTGGAGCAGTTCTTC. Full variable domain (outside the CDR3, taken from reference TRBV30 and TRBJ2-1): SQTIHQWPATLVQPVGSPLSLECTVEGTSNPNLYWYRQAAGRGLQLLFYSVGIGQISSEVPQNLSASRPQDRQFILSSKKLLLSDSGFYLCAWSGPLEQFFGPGTRLTVL.

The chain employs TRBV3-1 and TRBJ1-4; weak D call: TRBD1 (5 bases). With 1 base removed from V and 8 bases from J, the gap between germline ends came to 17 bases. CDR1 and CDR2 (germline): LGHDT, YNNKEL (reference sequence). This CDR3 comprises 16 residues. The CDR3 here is CASSQGSGGLREKLFF. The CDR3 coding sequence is TGTGCCAGCAGCCAAGGGTCGGGGGGATTGAGAGAAAAACTGTTTTTT.

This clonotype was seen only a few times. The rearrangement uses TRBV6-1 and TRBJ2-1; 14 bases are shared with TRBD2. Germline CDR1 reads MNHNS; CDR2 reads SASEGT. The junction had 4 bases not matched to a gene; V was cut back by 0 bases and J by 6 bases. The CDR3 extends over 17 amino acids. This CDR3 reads CASSEALGTSGGNEQFF. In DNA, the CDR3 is TGTGCCAGCAGTGAAGCCCTTGGGACTAGCGGGGGCAATGAGCAGTTCTTC.

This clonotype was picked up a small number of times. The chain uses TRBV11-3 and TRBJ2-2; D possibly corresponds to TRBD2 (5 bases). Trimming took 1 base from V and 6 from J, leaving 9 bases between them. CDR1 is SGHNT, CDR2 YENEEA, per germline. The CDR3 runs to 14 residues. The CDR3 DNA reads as TGTGCCAGCAGCTTAGGCCCAGCGGCCGGGGAGCTGTTTTTT. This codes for CASSLGPAAGELFF.

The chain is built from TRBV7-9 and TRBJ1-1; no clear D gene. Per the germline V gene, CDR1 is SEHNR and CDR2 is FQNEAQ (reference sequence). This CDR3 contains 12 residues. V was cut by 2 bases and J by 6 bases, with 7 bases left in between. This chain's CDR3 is CASSLSGAEAFF. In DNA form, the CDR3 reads TGTGCCAGCAGCTTATCAGGCGCTGAAGCTTTCTTT. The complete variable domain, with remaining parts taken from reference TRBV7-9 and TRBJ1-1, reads DTGVSQNPRHKITKRGQNVTFRCDPISEHNRLYWYRQTLGQGPEFLTYFQNEAQLEKSRLLSDRFSAERPKGSFSTLEIQRTEQGDSAMYLCASSLSGAEAFFGQGTRLTVV.

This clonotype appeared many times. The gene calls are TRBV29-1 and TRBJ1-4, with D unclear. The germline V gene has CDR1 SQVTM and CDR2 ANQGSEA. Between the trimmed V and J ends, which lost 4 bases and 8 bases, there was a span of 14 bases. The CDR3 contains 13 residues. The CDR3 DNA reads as TGCAGCGTTGTAGGTCAGGCGAGAGAAAAACTGTTTTTT. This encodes CSVVGQAREKLFF.

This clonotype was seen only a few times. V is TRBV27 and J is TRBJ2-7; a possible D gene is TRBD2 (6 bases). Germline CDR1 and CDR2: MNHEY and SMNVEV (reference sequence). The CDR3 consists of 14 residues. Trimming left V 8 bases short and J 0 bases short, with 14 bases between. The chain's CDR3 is CASRRGTNSYEQYF. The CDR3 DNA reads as TGTGCCAGCCGCCGGGGGACCAACTCCTACGAGCAGTACTTC.

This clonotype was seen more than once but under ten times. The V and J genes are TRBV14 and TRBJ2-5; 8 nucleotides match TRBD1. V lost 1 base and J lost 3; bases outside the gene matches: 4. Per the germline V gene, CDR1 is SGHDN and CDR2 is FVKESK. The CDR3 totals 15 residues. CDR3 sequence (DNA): TGTGCCAGCAGCCAAGTGGGACAGGCAGAAGAGACCCAGTACTTC. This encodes CASSQVGQAEETQYF.

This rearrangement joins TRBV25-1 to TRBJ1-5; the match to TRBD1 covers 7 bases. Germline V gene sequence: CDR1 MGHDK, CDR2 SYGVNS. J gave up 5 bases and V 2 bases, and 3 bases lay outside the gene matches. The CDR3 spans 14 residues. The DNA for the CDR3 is TGTGCCAGCAGTGAAGGGACAGAGTATCAGCCCCAGCATTTT. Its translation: CASSEGTEYQPQHF.

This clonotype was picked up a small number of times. The CDR3 is CASSQWATYEQYF. The CDR3 bases are TGTGCCAGCAGCCAATGGGCCACGTACGAGCAGTACTTC. The chain employs TRBV3-1 and TRBJ2-7; D is unclear. V dropped 2 bases and J dropped 4 bases, with 9 bases sitting between them. Germline CDR1 reads LGHDT; CDR2 reads YNNKEL (reference sequence). The CDR3 sequence is 13 residues long.

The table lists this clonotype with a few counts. CDR3 nucleotides: TGTGCCAGTAGTATAGAGTTGTGGGAGGGCTTCAATGAGCAGTTCTTC. This sequence encodes CASSIELWEGFNEQFF. V gene TRBV19 combines with J gene TRBJ2-1; 7 nucleotides align to TRBD2. Germline CDR1 is LNHDA and CDR2 is SQIVND (reference sequence). J was trimmed by 6 bases and V by 0 bases; bases with no gene match: 8. The CDR3 is 16 residues long.

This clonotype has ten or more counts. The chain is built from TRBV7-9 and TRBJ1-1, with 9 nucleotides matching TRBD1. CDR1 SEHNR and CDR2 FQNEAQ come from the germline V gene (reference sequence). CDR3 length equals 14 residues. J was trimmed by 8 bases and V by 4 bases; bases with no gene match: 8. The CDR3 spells CASSSRDRVGEAFF. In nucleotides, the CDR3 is TGTGCCAGCAGCTCCCGGGACAGGGTCGGCGAAGCTTTCTTT.

CDR3 DNA: TGTGCCAGCAGTCCCATGGACAGGGGACGATCACCCCTCCACTTT. As protein: CASSPMDRGRSPLHF. The gene calls are TRBV6-1 and TRBJ1-6; 9 bases line up with TRBD1. Germline CDR1 reads MNHNS; CDR2 reads SASEGT. The CDR3 extends over 15 amino acids. V lost 5 bases and J lost 10; bases outside the gene matches: 9.

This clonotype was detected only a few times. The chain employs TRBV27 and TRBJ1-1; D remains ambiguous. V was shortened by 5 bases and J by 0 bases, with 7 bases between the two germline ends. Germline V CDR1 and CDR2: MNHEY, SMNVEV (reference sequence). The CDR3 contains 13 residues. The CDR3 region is CASSSGVNTEAFF. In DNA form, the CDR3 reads TGTGCCAGCAGTAGTGGGGTGAACACTGAAGCTTTCTTT.

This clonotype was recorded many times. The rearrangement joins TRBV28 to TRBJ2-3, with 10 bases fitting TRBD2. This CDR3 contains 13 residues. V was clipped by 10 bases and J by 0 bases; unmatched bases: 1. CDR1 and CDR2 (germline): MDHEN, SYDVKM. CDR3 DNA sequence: TGTGCCATTAGCGGGGGGAGCACAGATACGCAGTATTTT. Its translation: CAISGGSTDTQYF. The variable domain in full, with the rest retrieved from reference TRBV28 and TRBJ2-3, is DVKVTQSSRYLVKRTGEKVFLECVQDMDHENMFWYRQDPGLGLRLIYFSYDVKMKEKGDIPEGYSVSREKKERFSLILESASTNQTSMYLCAISGGSTDTQYFGPGTRLTVL.

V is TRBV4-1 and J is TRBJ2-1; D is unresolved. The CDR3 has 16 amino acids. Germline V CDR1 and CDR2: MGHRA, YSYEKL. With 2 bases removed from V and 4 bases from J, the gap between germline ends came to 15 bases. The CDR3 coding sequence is TGCGCCAGCAGCCAACTAGACCTAGTCACTTACAATGAGCAGTTCTTC. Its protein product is CASSQLDLVTYNEQFF.

CDR3 residues: CASSHSGGDYQPQHF. CDR3 nucleotides: TGTGCCAGCAGCCATTCAGGGGGCGATTATCAGCCCCAGCATTTT. This chain uses TRBV21-1 with TRBJ1-5; the tabulated D call, TRBD1, remains unverified against the DNA. TRBV21-1 is a pseudogene locus. The CDR3 is made up of 15 amino acids.

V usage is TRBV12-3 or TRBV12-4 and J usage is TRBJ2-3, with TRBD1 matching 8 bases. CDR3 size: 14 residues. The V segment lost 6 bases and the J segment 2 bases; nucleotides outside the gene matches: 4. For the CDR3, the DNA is TGTGCCAGCAGCGGACAGGGAACCACAGATACGCAGTATTTT. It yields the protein CASSGQGTTDTQYF.

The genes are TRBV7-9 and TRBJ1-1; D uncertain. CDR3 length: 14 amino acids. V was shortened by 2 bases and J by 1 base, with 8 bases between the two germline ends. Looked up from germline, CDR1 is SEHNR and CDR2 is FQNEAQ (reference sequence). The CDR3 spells CASSLQAGNTEAFF. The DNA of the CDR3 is TGTGCCAGCAGCTTACAAGCCGGGAACACTGAAGCTTTCTTT.

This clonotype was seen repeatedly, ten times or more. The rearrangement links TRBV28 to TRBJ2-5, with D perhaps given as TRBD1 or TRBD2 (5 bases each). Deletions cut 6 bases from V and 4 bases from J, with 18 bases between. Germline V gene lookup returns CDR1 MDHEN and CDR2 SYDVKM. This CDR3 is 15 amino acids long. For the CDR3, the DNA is TGTGCCAGCAGCTTAGCAGGGAGAGTTTTAGAGACCCAGTACTTC. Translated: CASSLAGRVLETQYF. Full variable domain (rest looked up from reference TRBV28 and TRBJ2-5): DVKVTQSSRYLVKRTGEKVFLECVQDMDHENMFWYRQDPGLGLRLIYFSYDVKMKEKGDIPEGYSVSREKKERFSLILESASTNQTSMYLCASSLAGRVLETQYFGPGTRLLVL.